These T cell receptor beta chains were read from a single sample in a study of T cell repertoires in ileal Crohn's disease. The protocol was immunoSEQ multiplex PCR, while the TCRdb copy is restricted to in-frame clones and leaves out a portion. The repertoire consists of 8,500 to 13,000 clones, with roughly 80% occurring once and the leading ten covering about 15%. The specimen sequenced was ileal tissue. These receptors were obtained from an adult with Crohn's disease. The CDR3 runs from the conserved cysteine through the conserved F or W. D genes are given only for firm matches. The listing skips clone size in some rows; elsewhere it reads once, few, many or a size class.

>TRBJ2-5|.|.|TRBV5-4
CASSLRGGETQYF
TGTGCCAGCAGCCTGAGGGGGGGGGAGACCCAGTACTTC
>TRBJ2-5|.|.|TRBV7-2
CASSLELYQETQYF
TGTGCCAGCAGCTTAGAACTGTACCAAGAGACCCAGTACTTC
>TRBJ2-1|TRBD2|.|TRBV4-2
CASSQAGLGNEQFF
TGTGCCAGCAGCCAAGCCGGACTAGGGAATGAGCAGTTCTTC
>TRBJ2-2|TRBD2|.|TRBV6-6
CASSVSGRGGGELFF
TGTGCCAGCAGTGTTAGCGGGAGAGGAGGCGGGGAGCTGTTTTTT
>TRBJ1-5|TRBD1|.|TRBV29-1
CSVRQGENQPQHF
TGCAGCGTTCGACAGGGTGAAAATCAGCCCCAGCATTTT
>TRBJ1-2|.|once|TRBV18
CASSYRENGYTF
TGTGCCAGCTCCTACAGGGAGAATGGCTACACCTTC
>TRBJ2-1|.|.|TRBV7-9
CASSPERGAGYNEQFF
TGTGCCAGCAGCCCCGAACGGGGGGCGGGTTACAATGAGCAGTTCTTC
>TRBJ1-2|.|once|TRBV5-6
CASSLSPAGNYGYTF
TGTGCCAGCAGCTTGTCGCCAGCGGGTAACTATGGCTACACCTTC
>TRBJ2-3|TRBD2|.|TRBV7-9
CASSLFPRVAGATDTQYF
TGTGCCAGCAGCTTATTTCCGCGGGTAGCGGGAGCCACAGATACGCAGTATTTT
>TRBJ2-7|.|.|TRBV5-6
CASSREDRGYSYEQYF
TGTGCCAGCAGCAGGGAGGACCGCGGCTACTCCTACGAGCAGTACTTC
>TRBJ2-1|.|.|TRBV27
CASSENHLDNEQFF
TGTGCCAGCAGTGAAAACCACTTGGACAATGAGCAGTTCTTC
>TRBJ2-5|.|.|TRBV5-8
CARRGWGETQYF
TGTGCCAGAAGGGGGTGGGGAGAGACCCAGTACTTC
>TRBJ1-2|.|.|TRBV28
CASSLIGVHGYTF
TGTGCCAGCAGTTTAATAGGGGTCCATGGCTACACCTTC
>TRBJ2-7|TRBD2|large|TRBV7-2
CASSLESSGTWSYEQYF
TGTGCCAGCAGCTTAGAGTCTAGCGGGACTTGGTCATACGAGCAGTACTTC
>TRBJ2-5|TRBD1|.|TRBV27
CASSSVDRVQETQYF
TGTGCCAGCAGTTCCGTTGACAGGGTCCAAGAGACCCAGTACTTC
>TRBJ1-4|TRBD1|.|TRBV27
CASRTGGAGEKLFF
TGTGCCAGCAGGACAGGGGGCGCGGGTGAAAAACTGTTTTTT
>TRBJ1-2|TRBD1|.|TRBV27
CASSPPGQGVYGYTF
TGTGCCAGCAGTCCTCCGGGACAGGGGGTTTATGGCTACACCTTC
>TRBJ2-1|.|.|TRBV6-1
CASSAETRGGEQFF
TGTGCCAGCAGTGCAGAAACCAGGGGTGGGGAGCAGTTCTTC
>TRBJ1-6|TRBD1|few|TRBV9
CASSEQGVHNSPLHF
TGTGCCAGCAGTGAGCAGGGGGTCCATAATTCACCCCTCCACTTT
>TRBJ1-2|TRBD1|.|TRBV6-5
CASSTRTGVDGYTF
TGTGCCAGCAGTACCCGGACAGGGGTTGATGGCTACACCTTC
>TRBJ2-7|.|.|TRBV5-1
CASSQSEGSYEQYF
TGCGCCAGCAGCCAATCGGAGGGCTCCTACGAGCAGTACTTC
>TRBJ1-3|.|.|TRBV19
CASMWGLSGNTIYF
TGTGCCAGTATGTGGGGACTCTCTGGAAACACCATATATTTT
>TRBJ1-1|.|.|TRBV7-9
CASSQANTEAFF
TGTGCCAGCAGCCAGGCGAACACTGAAGCTTTCTTT
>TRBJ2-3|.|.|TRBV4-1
CASSQAEHAYTDTQYF
TGCGCCAGCAGCCAAGCGGAGCACGCGTACACAGATACGCAGTATTTT
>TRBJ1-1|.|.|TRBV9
CASGRRGGTEAFF
TGTGCCAGCGGCAGGCGGGGGGGCACTGAAGCTTTCTTT
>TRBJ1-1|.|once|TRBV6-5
CASFGNVYLEAFF
TGTGCCAGCTTCGGGAACGTGTACCTTGAAGCTTTCTTT
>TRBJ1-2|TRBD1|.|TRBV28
CASITGQGAVYGYTF
TGTGCCAGCATCACGGGGCAGGGGGCGGTCTATGGCTACACCTTC
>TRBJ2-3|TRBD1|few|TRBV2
CASSERQGRDTQYF
TGTGCCAGCAGTGAAAGACAGGGGCGAGATACGCAGTATTTT
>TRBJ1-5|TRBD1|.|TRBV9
CASSVGDRVVQPQHF
TGTGCCAGCAGCGTAGGGGACAGGGTGGTTCAGCCCCAGCATTTT
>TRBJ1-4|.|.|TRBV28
CASSFMDAGNEKLFF
TGTGCCAGCAGTTTCATGGACGCAGGGAATGAAAAACTGTTTTTT
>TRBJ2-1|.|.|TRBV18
CASSPLGNEQFF
TGTGCCAGCTCACCCCTCGGCAATGAGCAGTTCTTC
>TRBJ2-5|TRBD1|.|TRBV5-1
CASSLGGTAQETQYF
TGCGCCAGCAGCTTGGGGGGGACAGCACAAGAGACCCAGTACTTC
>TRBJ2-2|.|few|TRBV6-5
CASRAPGPNTGELFF
TGTGCCAGCAGGGCGCCGGGTCCGAACACCGGGGAGCTGTTTTTT
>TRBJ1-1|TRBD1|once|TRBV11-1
CASSLRTGGNTEAFF
TGTGCCAGCAGCTTAAGGACAGGGGGCAACACTGAAGCTTTCTTT
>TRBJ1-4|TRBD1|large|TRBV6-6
CASSWGQAREKLFF
TGTGCCAGCAGTTGGGGACAGGCTCGCGAAAAACTGTTTTTT
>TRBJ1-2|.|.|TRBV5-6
CASSPWHRGNYGYTF
TGTGCCAGCAGCCCATGGCACCGCGGTAACTATGGCTACACCTTC
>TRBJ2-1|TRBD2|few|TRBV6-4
CASSFQASGRNEQFF
TGTGCCAGCAGTTTCCAGGCTAGCGGGAGGAATGAGCAGTTCTTC
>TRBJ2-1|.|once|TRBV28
CASSLIESSPYNEQFF
TGTGCCAGCAGTTTAATAGAGTCGTCACCTTACAATGAGCAGTTCTTC
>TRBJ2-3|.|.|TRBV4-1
CASSQAWLVPTDTQYF
TGCGCCAGCAGCCAAGCGTGGCTAGTTCCCACAGATACGCAGTATTTT
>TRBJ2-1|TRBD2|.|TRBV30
CAWSVFLAGGYNEQFF
TGTGCCTGGAGTGTTTTCCTAGCGGGAGGCTACAATGAGCAGTTCTTC
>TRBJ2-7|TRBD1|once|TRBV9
CASAEGQGYSEQYF
TGTGCCAGCGCGGAGGGACAGGGATACAGCGAGCAGTACTTC
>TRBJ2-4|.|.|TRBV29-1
CSVEVTKNIQYF
TGCAGCGTTGAAGTTACTAAAAACATTCAGTACTTC
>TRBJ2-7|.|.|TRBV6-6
CASSLGRADEQYF
TGTGCCAGCAGTTTGGGCAGGGCAGACGAGCAGTACTTC
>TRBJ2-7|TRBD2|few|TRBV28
CASSSGLAGYEQYF
TGTGCCAGCAGTTCTGGACTAGCGGGATACGAGCAGTACTTC
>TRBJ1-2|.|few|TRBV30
CAWSSRQNGYTF
TGTGCCTGGAGCTCCCGACAGAATGGCTACACCTTC
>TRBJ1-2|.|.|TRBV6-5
CASSYTVKSPYGYTF
TGTGCCAGCAGTTACACGGTTAAAAGTCCCTATGGCTACACCTTC
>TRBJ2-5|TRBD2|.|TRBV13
CASSHGLAGELGETQYF
TGTGCCAGCAGCCACGGACTAGCGGGAGAGTTAGGAGAGACCCAGTACTTC
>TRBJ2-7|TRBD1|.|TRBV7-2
CASSRPGTAFSYEQYF
TGTGCCAGCAGCAGACCCGGGACAGCTTTCTCCTACGAGCAGTACTTC
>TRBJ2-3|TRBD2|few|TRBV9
CASSVGLAGGEKDTQYF
TGTGCCAGCAGCGTAGGGTTAGCGGGAGGCGAGAAGGATACGCAGTATTTT